The 9 T cell receptor beta chains below all came from one sample that was sequenced in a study of CD8+CD57+ T cells in acquired aplastic anemia. Patients sequenced had flow cytometry evidence of CD8+CD57+ cell expansion. Template material for TCR beta VDJ and CDR3 profiling consisted of genomic DNA. Each CDR3 protein gets one entry after TCRdb re-called the reads with MiXCR. The sample gives some 170,000 distinct CDR3 sequences, 40% to 50% of which show up once; around 1.1% is in the top ten. The sequenced sample was sorted CD4+, CD8+, or CD8+CD57+ T cells (not recorded which) from PBMCs. These receptors all stem from a human donor with aplastic anemia.

Notes on this clonotype: Just one base apart from a much larger clone, this may be a read error. This is likely a read error, given that the CDR3 carries no conserved phenylalanine or tryptophan at its end. V is TRBV3-1 and J is TRBJ2-7, with D perhaps matching TRBD2 (6 bases). Germline V gives CDR1 LGHDT, CDR2 YNNKEL (reference sequence). The CDR3 has 14 residues. Trimming took 4 bases from V and 2 from J, leaving 12 bases between them. The CDR3 here is CASSPGLETYEQYL. In DNA, the CDR3 is TGTGCCAGCAGCCCGGGACTGGAGACCTACGAGCAGTACCTC.

This clonotype was seen ten or more times. The chain employs TRBV12-3 or TRBV12-4 and TRBJ2-3; D is tentatively TRBD1 or TRBD2 (5 bases each). The CDR3 spans 14 residues. V lost 0 bases and J 4 bases, leaving 8 bases between the germline ends. The CDR3: CASSLAGEPDTQYF. CDR3 sequence (DNA): TGTGCCAGCAGTTTAGCGGGGGAGCCAGATACGCAGTATTTT.

A remark on this clonotype: A much larger clone differs by one base, so this may be a read error. The conserved phenylalanine or tryptophan is not found at the CDR3 terminus, so this likely reflects a read error. The chain recombines TRBV6-2 or TRBV6-3 with TRBJ2-5, with TRBD1 as a possible D gene (5 bases). CDR3 length: 13 residues. Deletions cut 5 bases from V and 4 bases from J, with 11 bases between. The germline gives CDR1 MNHEY, CDR2 SVGEGT. Written as DNA, the CDR3 is TGTGCCAGCAGTGACAGTTCGGGAGAGACCCAGTACTGC. Its translation is CASSDSSGETQYC.

The chain employs TRBV2 and TRBJ2-7; 14 positions agree with TRBD2. This CDR3 has 15 residues. The V gene's germline CDR1 is SNHLY and CDR2 FYNNEI. The ends lost 5 bases at V and 5 bases at J; junction bases unmatched: 5. The CDR3 nucleotides are TGTGCCAGCAGTAAGACTAGCGGGAGGGCCGACGAGCAGTACTTC. Its protein product is CASSKTSGRADEQYF.

This clonotype was detected only a few times. Sequence at one end of the junction differs from germline and may be a read error. V usage is TRBV24-1 and J usage is TRBJ2-2; 7 bases fit TRBD2. From germline, CDR1 is KGHDR and CDR2 SFDVKD. CDR3 length: 14 residues. This CDR3 reads CASSVLADTGELFF. The CDR3 DNA reads TGTGCCAGCAGTGTGCTAGCGGACACCGGGGAGCTGTTTTTT.

This clonotype was recorded only once. The chain carries TRBV25-1 and TRBJ2-1, with D perhaps TRBD1 (6 bases). Trimming took off 5 bases at V and 1 base at J, with 18 bases between the two ends. Germline loops: CDR1 MGHDK, CDR2 SYGVNS. CDR3 size: 17 residues. The CDR3 DNA is TGTGCCAGCAGTACACCACAGGGTCTAGGTTCCTACAATGAGCAGTTCTTC. Translating gives CASSTPQGLGSYNEQFF.

The chain links TRBV20-1 to TRBJ2-5, with 12 bases lining up with TRBD2. CDR1 is DFQATT and CDR2 is SNEGSKA in the germline V gene (reference sequence). The CDR3 extends over 17 amino acids. Trimming removed 0 bases from V and 5 bases from J; junction bases left unmatched: 10. The CDR3 bases are TGCAGTGCTAGAGAGGTCCTAGCGGGGGGGCCGAAGGAGACCCAGTACTTC. This codes for CSAREVLAGGPKETQYF.

A few counts support this clonotype. The V call is TRBV25-1, the J call TRBJ1-2, with TRBD1 matching 12 bases. Germline V gene sequence: CDR1 MGHDK, CDR2 SYGVNS. The V gene end was trimmed by 4 bases and the J gene end by 4 bases; junction bases not matched to a gene: 10. The CDR3 extends over 17 amino acids. CDR3 protein: CASSGPGQGASSYGYTF. CDR3 DNA sequence: TGTGCCAGCAGTGGACCGGGACAGGGGGCTAGTAGCTATGGCTACACCTTC.

This clonotype was observed a handful of times. The chain has TRBV2 and TRBJ2-4; the D call may be TRBD1 or TRBD2 (5 bases each). Germline assignment: CDR1 SNHLY and CDR2 FYNNEI. The CDR3 contains 15 residues. Trimming took 5 bases from V and 7 from J, leaving 18 bases between them. This CDR3 reads CASSYGVGPRNIQYF. The CDR3 bases are TGTGCCAGCAGTTACGGGGTGGGGCCAAGGAACATTCAGTACTTC.